This paragraph reports one T cell receptor beta chain. Sequencing was performed with immunoSEQ multiplex PCR; in TCRdb, only in-frame clones are kept and a portion is missing. The sample includes about 200,000 clones, under 90% of them seen just once. This sample was taken from a study of blood T cell repertoires in COVID-19. Study as a whole: Samples of COVID-19 (acute and convalescent) were obtained from the United States, Italy and Spain.

This CDR3 is built from 21 residues. Per germline, CDR1 SGHDN and CDR2 FVKESK. J lost 8 bases, V lost 3 bases, and 19 bases had no gene match. Sequences were obtained from peripheral blood. The sequence came from a man older than 75 with acute or convalescent COVID-19. The chain is built from TRBV14 and TRBJ2-1; TRBD2 matches at 16 bases. The CDR3 loop is CASSQGTIFTGTSGGGDEQFF. The CDR3 DNA reads TGTGCCAGCAGCCAGGGGACAATTTTTACCGGGACTAGCGGGGGGGGCGATGAGCAGTTCTTC.